The 25 T cell receptor beta chains presented below share a single source sample, sequenced in a study of cytomegalovirus exposure and HLA in healthy donors. With 60 Vbeta and 13 Jbeta primers, the PCR was carried out. This table comes from immunoSEQ multiplex PCR, and its TCRdb copy is limited to in-frame clones, with some not included. The sample contains about 150,000 clones, roughly 85% of which appear only once. Sequencing was carried out using PBMCs. Source of these receptors: a male donor in good health and CMV-seronegative.

The chain couples TRBV9 to TRBJ2-3; weak D call: TRBD2 (6 bases). Germline loops: CDR1 SGDLS, CDR2 YYNGEE. V was clipped by 4 bases and J by 2 bases, with 11 bases between them. There are 14 residues in the CDR3. CDR3 residues: CASSPTRLTDTQYF. The CDR3 DNA follows: TGTGCCAGCAGCCCGACTAGACTCACAGATACGCAGTATTTT.

This sequence joins TRBV7-9 and TRBJ2-3, with 7 bases lining up with TRBD2. Losses at the gene ends were 5 bases for V and 8 bases for J; bases not matched to a gene: 7. The CDR3 length is 13 residues. Germline V gives CDR1 SEHNR, CDR2 FQNEAQ (reference sequence). The CDR3 region is CASSASGAATQYF. In nucleotides, the CDR3 is TGTGCCAGCAGCGCGAGCGGGGCGGCTACGCAGTATTTT. Together with reference TRBV7-9 and TRBJ2-3, the CDR3 gives the full variable domain: DTGVSQNPRHKITKRGQNVTFRCDPISEHNRLYWYRQTLGQGPEFLTYFQNEAQLEKSRLLSDRFSAERPKGSFSTLEIQRTEQGDSAMYLCASSASGAATQYFGPGTRLTVL.

The chain carries TRBV28 and TRBJ1-1; 10 nucleotides line up with TRBD1. V dropped 6 bases and J dropped 6; count of bases not matched to a gene: 7. Germline-derived CDR1 and CDR2 are MDHEN and SYDVKM. CDR3 length: 14 amino acids. CDR3 amino acids: CASSPDRGKAEAFF. CDR3 in DNA: TGTGCCAGCAGCCCGGACAGGGGGAAGGCTGAAGCTTTCTTT.

The gene calls are TRBV6-6 and TRBJ1-2; unclear D gene. CDR3 size: 15 residues. Germline values: CDR1 MNHNY, CDR2 SVGAGI (reference sequence). Trimming took off 2 bases at V and 2 bases at J, with 12 bases between the two ends. CDR3 region: CASSYRPGSNYGYTF. The CDR3 DNA is TGTGCCAGCAGTTACCGACCAGGATCGAACTATGGCTACACCTTC.

The chain is built from TRBV27 and TRBJ2-5; 10 bases are shared with TRBD2. V dropped 4 bases and J dropped 5; count of bases not matched to a gene: 16. Germline values: CDR1 MNHEY, CDR2 SMNVEV (reference sequence). The length of the CDR3 is 18 residues. CDR3 sequence (DNA): TGTGCCAGCAGTTCGTGGGGGCTAGCGGGAGATGGTGCGGAGACCCAGTACTTC. This translates into CASSSWGLAGDGAETQYF.

This clone was counted a few times. The CDR3 sequence is CASSESWGPYEQYF. CDR3 in DNA: TGCGCCAGCAGTGAGTCGTGGGGCCCCTACGAGCAGTACTTC. This chain uses TRBV10-2 with TRBJ2-7; D perhaps matches TRBD1 (5 bases). V lost 0 bases to trimming and J lost 2 bases, with 8 bases between them. This CDR3 contains 14 residues. CDR1 WSHSY and CDR2 SAAADI come from the germline V gene.

The V and J genes are TRBV28 and TRBJ1-2; 10 bases map to TRBD1. CDR1 and CDR2 (germline): MDHEN, SYDVKM. The trim removed 7 bases at V and 4 bases at J, leaving 9 bases unmatched. The CDR3 loop spans 15 amino acids. CDR3 region: CASIHYRTGGYGYTF. Here the CDR3 DNA reads TGTGCCAGCATACACTATCGGACAGGGGGCTATGGCTACACCTTC.

The rearrangement joins TRBV9 to TRBJ2-5; 11 bases agree with TRBD2. The germline V gene encodes CDR1 SGDLS and CDR2 YYNGEE. The CDR3 extends over 16 amino acids. Germline trimming cut 3 bases from V and 5 bases from J; bases unmatched to any gene: 9. This CDR3 reads CASSARLAGTGETQYF. Written as DNA, the CDR3 is TGTGCCAGCAGCGCTCGACTAGCGGGGACAGGGGAGACCCAGTACTTC.

This clone came up a few times. The chain carries TRBV29-1 and TRBJ2-1; 15 bases match TRBD2. This CDR3 has 16 residues. V was pared by 4 bases and J by 8 bases, with 9 bases of the junction left unmatched. The germline gives CDR1 SQVTM, CDR2 ANQGSEA. DNA for the CDR3: TGCAGCGTTGGCGTTCGGGGACTAGCGGGAGGAGATGAGCAGTTCTTC. Translation: CSVGVRGLAGGDEQFF.

As DNA, the CDR3 is TGTGCCAGCAGTCAAGACAGGGGCTCCTACGAGCAGTACTTC. As protein: CASSQDRGSYEQYF. The chain links TRBV28 to TRBJ2-7; 8 nucleotides align to TRBD1. V lost 5 bases to trimming and J lost 0 bases; unmatched junction nucleotides: 3. This CDR3 has 14 residues. Germline CDR1 MDHEN, CDR2 SYDVKM.

The genes are TRBV7-8 and TRBJ1-5, with a tentative D call TRBD1 (5 bases). Germline V gene lookup returns CDR1 SGHVS and CDR2 FQNEAQ. CDR3 length equals 16 residues. V was pared by 4 bases and J by 4 bases, with 17 bases between. The CDR3 DNA reads as TGTGCCAGCAGCTCAGTGGAGGGGACTTCTAATCAGCCCCAGCATTTT. Its translation is CASSSVEGTSNQPQHF. The variable domain in full, completed from reference TRBV7-8 and TRBJ1-5, reads GAGVSQSPRYKVAKRGQDVALRCDPISGHVSLFWYQQALGQGPEFLTYFQNEAQLDKSGLPSDRFFAERPEGSVSTLKIQRTQQEDSAVYLCASSSVEGTSNQPQHFGDGTRLSIL.

V usage is TRBV7-3 and J usage is TRBJ2-3, with 9 nucleotides matching TRBD1. Losses at the gene ends were 5 bases for V and 4 bases for J; bases not matched to a gene: 10. Looked up from germline, CDR1 is SGHTA and CDR2 is FQGTGA. This CDR3 spans 16 amino acids. The CDR3 region is CASSPGPGTGPDTQYF. The CDR3 nucleotides read TGTGCCAGCAGCCCAGGTCCCGGGACAGGGCCAGATACGCAGTATTTT.

The chain employs TRBV28 and TRBJ2-7; 7 positions agree with TRBD1. Germline V lookup: CDR1 MDHEN, CDR2 SYDVKM. V shed 7 bases and J 5 bases; nucleotides not matched to a gene: 23. The CDR3 is 18 residues long. This CDR3 reads CASTLYDRDRFPVHEQYF. CDR3 DNA: TGTGCCAGCACCTTATACGACAGGGACCGTTTCCCCGTCCACGAGCAGTACTTC.

This chain uses TRBV28 with TRBJ1-1; D uncertain. The CDR3 has 11 amino acids. CDR1 MDHEN and CDR2 SYDVKM come from the germline V gene. V shed 5 bases and J shed 4 bases, with 5 bases lying between them. The CDR3: CASSLSTEAFF. CDR3 nucleotide sequence: TGTGCCAGCAGTCTCAGCACTGAAGCTTTCTTT.

This chain links TRBV29-1 with TRBJ2-2; TRBD1 might be the D (7 bases). The germline V gene encodes CDR1 SQVTM and CDR2 ANQGSEA. V shed 1 base and J shed 2 bases, with 11 bases lying between them. The CDR3 has 15 amino acids. DNA of the CDR3: TGCAGCGTTGAAGCGGAGGGGGCTAACACCGGGGAGCTGTTTTTT. Its translation: CSVEAEGANTGELFF.

V and J are TRBV14 and TRBJ1-4, with D possibly being TRBD1 (6 bases). Deletions cut 6 bases from V and 4 bases from J, with 12 bases between. The length of the CDR3 is 14 residues. Germline CDR1 SGHDN, CDR2 FVKESK. CDR3 residues: CASSRGQSNEKLFF. As DNA, the CDR3 is TGTGCCAGCAGTCGAGGACAGAGTAATGAAAAACTGTTTTTT.

The chain joins TRBV7-6 to TRBJ1-1, with no clear D. The CDR3 totals 13 residues. Germline V CDR1 and CDR2: SGHVS, FNYEAQ. Trimming shortened V by 5 bases and J by 7 bases, and 14 bases separated the two germline ends. Here the CDR3 DNA reads TGTGCCAGCAGCCGATGGCCTCAGGATGAAGCTTTCTTT. The encoded protein is CASSRWPQDEAFF.

This clone was detected once. This chain links TRBV7-6 with TRBJ1-2; D uncertain. CDR1 SGHVS and CDR2 FNYEAQ come from the germline V gene. V lost 0 bases and J lost 7, with 9 bases in between. The CDR3 covers 13 residues. The DNA of the CDR3 is TGTGCCAGCAGCTTAGCGGTGCGCTCTGGCTACACCTTC. Encoded protein: CASSLAVRSGYTF.

The rearrangement links TRBV7-9 to TRBJ1-2; 7 nucleotides align to TRBD1. Trimming removed 1 base from V and 1 base from J; junction bases left unmatched: 6. This CDR3 is 16 amino acids long. Germline V CDR1 and CDR2: SEHNR, FQNEAQ (reference sequence). This CDR3 is CASSLVGQEVNYGYTF. As DNA, the CDR3 is TGTGCCAGCAGCTTAGTCGGACAGGAGGTTAACTATGGCTACACCTTC. The full variable domain, its missing parts supplied by reference TRBV7-9 and TRBJ1-2, is DTGVSQNPRHKITKRGQNVTFRCDPISEHNRLYWYRQTLGQGPEFLTYFQNEAQLEKSRLLSDRFSAERPKGSFSTLEIQRTEQGDSAMYLCASSLVGQEVNYGYTFGSGTRLTVV.

This chain links TRBV6-1 with TRBJ1-6; 7 bases map to TRBD1. CDR1 and CDR2 from the germline V gene are MNHNS and SASEGT. J was trimmed by 11 bases and V by 4 bases; bases with no gene match: 8. CDR3 length: 14 residues. The CDR3 coding sequence is TGTGCCAGCAGTGTGAGGAGGGACAGTGCACCCCTCCACTTT. Protein product: CASSVRRDSAPLHF.

The CDR3 reads CASSLQGDLYEQYF. The CDR3 DNA follows: TGTGCCAGCAGTCTACAGGGAGACCTCTACGAGCAGTACTTC. V and J are TRBV6-1 and TRBJ2-7, with D possibly matching TRBD1 (6 bases). With 5 bases removed from V and 3 bases from J, the gap between germline ends came to 14 bases. Germline lookup yields CDR1 MNHNS and CDR2 SASEGT. The CDR3 sequence is 14 residues long.

The chain uses TRBV5-4 and TRBJ2-1; D is possibly TRBD1 (6 bases). The CDR3 sequence is 15 residues long. Germline-derived CDR1 and CDR2 are SGHNT and YYREEE (reference sequence). Trimming stripped 0 bases from V and 8 bases from J, with 15 bases between. CDR3 residues: CASSLGPPGQYEQFF. For the CDR3, the DNA is TGTGCCAGCAGCTTGGGTCCCCCCGGACAGTATGAGCAGTTCTTC. Filled out from reference TRBV5-4 and TRBJ2-1, the complete variable domain reads ETGVTQSPTHLIKTRGQQVTLRCSSQSGHNTVSWYQQALGQGPQFIFQYYREEENGRGNFPPRFSGLQFPNYSSELNVNALELDDSALYLCASSLGPPGQYEQFFGPGTRLTVL.

The chain recombines TRBV6-6 with TRBJ1-1; D is unclear. V dropped 2 bases and J dropped 1 base, with 5 bases sitting between them. The germline CDR1 and CDR2 sequences are MNHNY and SVGAGI (reference sequence). This CDR3 is built from 13 residues. The CDR3 spells CASSYPENTEAFF. The CDR3 DNA is TGTGCCAGCAGTTACCCAGAGAACACTGAAGCTTTCTTT.

This clone occurred a few times. The chain employs TRBV28 and TRBJ1-3, with 8 bases matching TRBD1. This CDR3 is built from 15 residues. J gave up 4 bases and V 6 bases, and 8 bases lay outside the gene matches. Germline CDR1 reads MDHEN; CDR2 reads SYDVKM. The CDR3: CASRRTGTGGNTIYF. The CDR3 DNA is TGTGCCAGCAGGAGGACAGGGACAGGCGGAAACACCATATATTTT.

The chain employs TRBV27 and TRBJ2-2, with D perhaps TRBD1 (7 bases). Trimming pared 6 bases from V and 4 bases from J, leaving 15 bases between. This CDR3 has 15 residues. Germline values: CDR1 MNHEY, CDR2 SMNVEV (reference sequence). CDR3 sequence reads: CASRKTQGGTGELFF. In DNA form, the CDR3 reads TGTGCCAGCAGAAAGACCCAGGGGGGCACCGGGGAGCTGTTTTTT.